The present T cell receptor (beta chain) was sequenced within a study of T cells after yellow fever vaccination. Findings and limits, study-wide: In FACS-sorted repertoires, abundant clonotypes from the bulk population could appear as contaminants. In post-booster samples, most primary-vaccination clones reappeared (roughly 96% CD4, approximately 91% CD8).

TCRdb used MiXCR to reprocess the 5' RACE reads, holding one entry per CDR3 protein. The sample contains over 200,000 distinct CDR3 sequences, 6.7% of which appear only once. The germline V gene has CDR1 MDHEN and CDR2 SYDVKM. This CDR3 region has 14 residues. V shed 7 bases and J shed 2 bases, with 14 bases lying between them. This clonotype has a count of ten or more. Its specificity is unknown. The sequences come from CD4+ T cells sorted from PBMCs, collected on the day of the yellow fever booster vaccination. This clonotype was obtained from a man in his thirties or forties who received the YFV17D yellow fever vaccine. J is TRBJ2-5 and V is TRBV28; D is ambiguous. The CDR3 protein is CASKPHTTQETQYF. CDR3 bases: TGTGCCAGCAAACCCCATACAACTCAAGAGACCCAGTACTTC. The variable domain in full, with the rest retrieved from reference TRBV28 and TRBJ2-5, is DVKVTQSSRYLVKRTGEKVFLECVQDMDHENMFWYRQDPGLGLRLIYFSYDVKMKEKGDIPEGYSVSREKKERFSLILESASTNQTSMYLCASKPHTTQETQYFGPGTRLLVL.